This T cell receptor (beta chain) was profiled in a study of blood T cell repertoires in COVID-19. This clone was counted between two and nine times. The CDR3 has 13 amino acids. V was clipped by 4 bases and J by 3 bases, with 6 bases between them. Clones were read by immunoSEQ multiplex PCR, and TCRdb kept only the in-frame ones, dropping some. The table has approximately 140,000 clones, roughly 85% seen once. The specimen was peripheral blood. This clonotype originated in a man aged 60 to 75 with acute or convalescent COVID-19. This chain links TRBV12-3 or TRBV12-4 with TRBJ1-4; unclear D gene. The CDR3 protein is CASSSLANEKLFF. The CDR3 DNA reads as TGTGCCAGCAGTTCCCTAGCTAATGAAAAACTGTTTTTT.